The next 27 T cell receptor beta chains were all read from a single sample in a study of T-cell memory formation after mild COVID-19. TCRdb itself ran the 5' RACE reads through MiXCR, one entry per CDR3 protein. The table records about half a million distinct CDR3 sequences, approximately 18% of them present only once. Source material: PBMCs or a T cell subset sorted from them (not recorded which). The receptors were gathered from an adult woman who had mild COVID-19 (a few samples of this study predate the infection). Cell type and time point are not known.

The rearrangement uses TRBV20-1 and TRBJ2-3; the match to TRBD1 covers 12 bases. Per germline, CDR1 DFQATT and CDR2 SNEGSKA (reference sequence). Unmatched junction bases numbered 10, after V lost 3 bases and J lost 0 bases. CDR3 size: 18 residues. CDR3 DNA: TGCAGTGCTAGGGCCGGGACAGGGGGCGGGTCTAGCACAGATACGCAGTATTTT. It yields the protein CSARAGTGGGSSTDTQYF.

This chain joins TRBV2 and TRBJ2-2; 8 bases map to TRBD1. CDR1 SNHLY and CDR2 FYNNEI come from the germline V gene. CDR3 length equals 13 residues. V lost 7 bases to trimming and J lost 4 bases; unmatched junction nucleotides: 2. The CDR3 DNA reads as TGTGCCAGCATGGGACAGGCCACCGGGGAGCTGTTTTTT. Amino acids: CASMGQATGELFF.

The rearrangement joins TRBV20-1 to TRBJ1-5; TRBD1 matches at 7 bases. Losses at the gene ends were 3 bases for V and 2 bases for J; bases not matched to a gene: 10. The CDR3 loop spans 16 amino acids. Germline V gives CDR1 DFQATT, CDR2 SNEGSKA (reference sequence). The CDR3 DNA sequence: TGCAGTGCTAGGAAAGACTTCACAGGGGGCAATCAGCCCCAGCATTTT. This encodes CSARKDFTGGNQPQHF.

The chain joins TRBV12-3 or TRBV12-4 to TRBJ1-2; a possible D gene is TRBD1 (5 bases). The ends were cut back, 3 bases at V and 4 bases at J, with 9 bases in the middle. The CDR3 runs 13 residues. CDR3 nucleotides: TGTGCCAGCAGTTTTAAGGGACTCTATGGCTACACCTTC. It yields the protein CASSFKGLYGYTF.

The rearrangement joins TRBV6-1 to TRBJ2-7; D perhaps matches TRBD1 (5 bases). The germline V and J ends were trimmed by 1 base and 2 bases, with 15 bases remaining between them. Germline values: CDR1 MNHNS, CDR2 SASEGT. The CDR3 is 16 amino acids. CDR3 region: CASSEVDPGRAYEQYF. Here the CDR3 DNA reads TGTGCCAGCAGTGAAGTCGACCCAGGCAGGGCCTACGAGCAGTACTTC.

The CDR3 loop reads CASSEGTGTYNEQFF. The CDR3 DNA is TGTGCCAGCAGTGAGGGGACAGGGACCTACAATGAGCAGTTCTTC. This chain links TRBV25-1 with TRBJ2-1, with 9 bases fitting TRBD1. Germline trimming cut 3 bases from V and 2 bases from J; bases unmatched to any gene: 2. This CDR3 is built from 15 residues. Germline V gene lookup returns CDR1 MGHDK and CDR2 SYGVNS.

Only a few counts were recorded for this clonotype. This chain links TRBV4-1 with TRBJ1-2, with TRBD1 as a possible D gene (6 bases). The germline V and J ends were trimmed by 3 bases and 5 bases, with 10 bases remaining between them. Germline V gene lookup returns CDR1 MGHRA and CDR2 YSYEKL. CDR3 size: 13 residues. In DNA, the CDR3 is TGCGCCAGCAGCCAGGGGGGGACATATGGCTACACCTTC. It yields the protein CASSQGGTYGYTF.

This clonotype was found a few times. V is TRBV19 and J is TRBJ2-1; 8 nucleotides match TRBD2. CDR1 is LNHDA, CDR2 SQIVND, per germline (reference sequence). V lost 6 bases and J lost 3; bases outside the gene matches: 10. There are 16 residues in the CDR3. DNA of the CDR3: TGTGCCAGTAGAGTGGTAGCGGGACTTAGCTACAATGAGCAGTTCTTC. Its protein product is CASRVVAGLSYNEQFF.

This chain connects TRBV18 to TRBJ2-6, with D tentatively TRBD2 (6 bases). CDR1 is KGHSH and CDR2 is LQKENI in the germline V gene. Trimming stripped 3 bases from V and 2 bases from J, with 14 bases between. This CDR3 has 17 amino acids. The CDR3 bases are TGTGCCAGCTCACCGCCAGTGGGGACTGCTGGGGCCAACGTCCTGACTTTC. It yields the protein CASSPPVGTAGANVLTF.

V and J are TRBV11-2 and TRBJ1-6; D is possibly TRBD1 (5 bases). V was clipped by 8 bases and J by 4 bases, with 15 bases between them. Germline CDR1 reads SGHAT; CDR2 reads FQNNGV. The CDR3 length is 15 residues. CDR3 DNA sequence: TGTGCCAGCGGGCAGGGACGGCCGTATAATTCACCCCTCCACTTT. This sequence encodes CASGQGRPYNSPLHF.

This chain links TRBV19 with TRBJ2-1; TRBD2 matches 12 bases. V was clipped by 3 bases and J by 7 bases; unmatched bases: 4. The CDR3 is made up of 15 amino acids. Germline CDR1 and CDR2: LNHDA and SQIVND (reference sequence). The CDR3 sequence: CASSIMLAGGNEQFF. The CDR3, as DNA: TGTGCCAGTAGTATTATGCTAGCGGGAGGGAATGAGCAGTTCTTC.

V usage is TRBV2 and J usage is TRBJ1-2, with D possibly being TRBD1 (6 bases). Germline values: CDR1 SNHLY, CDR2 FYNNEI. The CDR3 totals 12 residues. V lost 7 bases and J lost 6, with 12 bases in between. The CDR3 reads CASKEGVDGYTF. The CDR3 DNA sequence: TGTGCCAGCAAGGAGGGGGTGGATGGCTACACCTTC. Drawing the rest from reference TRBV2 and TRBJ1-2, the complete variable domain is EPEVTQTPSHQVTQMGQEVILRCVPISNHLYFYWYRQILGQKVEFLVSFYNNEISEKSEIFDDQFSVERPDGSNFTLKIRSTKLEDSAMYFCASKEGVDGYTFGSGTRLTVV.

The V call is TRBV20-1, the J call TRBJ1-1, with TRBD1 matching 11 bases. J lost 5 bases, V lost 3 bases, and 8 bases had no gene match. From germline, CDR1 is DFQATT and CDR2 SNEGSKA (reference sequence). This CDR3 comprises 15 residues. The DNA for the CDR3 is TGCAGTGCTAGGGTAACCGGGACAGGGGGGACTGAAGCTTTCTTT. Translating gives CSARVTGTGGTEAFF.

The chain carries TRBV5-1 and TRBJ1-1, with TRBD1 matching over 9 bases. This CDR3 has 15 residues. V was clipped by 5 bases and J by 0 bases; unmatched bases: 5. Germline lookup yields CDR1 SGHRS and CDR2 YFSETQ. CDR3 protein: CASRDTGGMNTEAFF. In DNA, the CDR3 is TGCGCCAGCAGGGACACAGGGGGCATGAACACTGAAGCTTTCTTT.

The genes are TRBV6-2 or TRBV6-3 and TRBJ2-1, with no clear D. Germline CDR1 is MNHEY and CDR2 is SVGEGT. V shed 7 bases and J shed 3 bases, with 4 bases lying between them. The length of the CDR3 is 11 residues. The CDR3, as DNA: TGTGCCAGCACGGACTACAATGAGCAGTTCTTC. It translates to CASTDYNEQFF.

The chain has TRBV7-3 and TRBJ1-1, with a possible D match to TRBD1 (5 bases). The CDR3 consists of 13 residues. The V gene lost 3 bases and the J gene lost 3 bases, with 8 bases spanning the gap. The V gene's germline CDR1 is SGHTA and CDR2 FQGTGA. The CDR3 DNA sequence: TGTGCCAGCAGCTTGACAGAATACACTGAAGCTTTCTTT. Its protein product is CASSLTEYTEAFF. Full variable domain (missing parts from reference TRBV7-3 and TRBJ1-1): GAGVSQTPSNKVTEKGKYVELRCDPISGHTALYWYRQSLGQGPEFLIYFQGTGAADDSGLPNDRFFAVRPEGSVSTLKIQRTERGDSAVYLCASSLTEYTEAFFGQGTRLTVV.

This clonotype was seen more than once but under ten times. The rearrangement uses TRBV7-9 and TRBJ2-5; 8 nucleotides align to TRBD2. The CDR3 totals 16 residues. V gave up 5 bases and J gave up 6 bases; unmatched junction bases: 14. The germline gives CDR1 SEHNR, CDR2 FQNEAQ (reference sequence). The CDR3 here is CASSPPGGQGGKTQYF. CDR3 bases: TGTGCCAGCAGCCCCCCGGGGGGGCAGGGCGGGAAGACCCAGTACTTC.

In this sample, this clonotype turned up a few times. The chain joins TRBV12-3 or TRBV12-4 to TRBJ2-5; possible D gene TRBD2, 5 bases. V was pared by 2 bases and J by 4 bases, with 11 bases between. CDR3 length equals 14 residues. CDR3 sequence: CASSLSLARETQYF. In nucleotides, the CDR3 is TGTGCCAGCAGTTTAAGCCTAGCTCGAGAGACCCAGTACTTC.

This clonotype was counted only a few times. The V call is TRBV2, the J call TRBJ1-5; unclear D gene. CDR1 SNHLY and CDR2 FYNNEI come from the germline V gene. This CDR3 is built from 14 residues. V lost 2 bases, J lost 3 bases, and 8 bases lay in between. The CDR3 is CASSEITDNQPQHF. The CDR3 DNA reads as TGTGCCAGCAGTGAAATAACAGACAATCAGCCCCAGCATTTT.

This clonotype was counted only a few times. The chain couples TRBV6-4 to TRBJ1-1; the D is unclear. Germline V CDR1 and CDR2: MRHNA, SNTAGT. The CDR3 runs to 14 residues. Between the trimmed V and J ends, which lost 5 bases and 1 base, there was a span of 11 bases. The CDR3 sequence: CASSPQNSNTEAFF. The CDR3 DNA follows: TGTGCCAGCAGTCCACAGAACTCGAACACTGAAGCTTTCTTT.

This sequence joins TRBV11-2 and TRBJ2-5; D might be TRBD2 (6 bases). From germline, CDR1 is SGHAT and CDR2 FQNNGV. The CDR3 consists of 16 residues. Trimming removed 5 bases from V and 2 bases from J, with 18 bases in between. CDR3 coding DNA: TGTGCCAGCAGCCCTTGGAGTCTAGCGCTACAAGAGACCCAGTACTTC. It encodes CASSPWSLALQETQYF.

V usage is TRBV6-1 and J usage is TRBJ1-1, with 7 bases fitting TRBD1. V gave up 7 bases and J gave up 2 bases; unmatched junction bases: 7. The CDR3 has 14 amino acids. CDR1 and CDR2 from the germline V gene are MNHNS and SASEGT. This CDR3 reads CASIDHRGNTEAFF. CDR3 nucleotide sequence: TGTGCCAGCATTGATCACAGGGGCAACACTGAAGCTTTCTTT.

The rearrangement uses TRBV6-5 and TRBJ2-7; TRBD1 is a possible D gene (6 bases). Germline-derived CDR1 and CDR2 are MNHEY and SVGAGI. Trimming pared 6 bases from V and 3 bases from J, leaving 18 bases between. CDR3 length: 15 residues. The CDR3: CASRRYSGANYEQYF. As DNA, the CDR3 is TGTGCCAGCAGACGTTACTCAGGGGCCAACTACGAGCAGTACTTC.

The chain has TRBV3-1 and TRBJ1-1; D unresolved. CDR3 size: 12 residues. Germline CDR1 is LGHDT and CDR2 is YNNKEL (reference sequence). Trimming took off 4 bases at V and 6 bases at J, with 9 bases between the two ends. CDR3 loop: CASSRTGAEAFF. In DNA form, the CDR3 reads TGTGCCAGCAGCCGAACTGGGGCTGAAGCTTTCTTT.

The chain recombines TRBV7-8 with TRBJ2-7; 8 bases agree with TRBD2. The CDR3 covers 17 residues. CDR1 is SGHVS, CDR2 FQNEAQ, per germline. V lost 4 bases, J lost 6 bases, and 17 bases stayed unmatched. DNA of the CDR3: TGTGCCAGCAGCTCCTTGGTTCGGGAGGGCGTTAAACCCGAGCAGTACTTC. Its protein is CASSSLVREGVKPEQYF.

Only a few counts were recorded for this clonotype. This rearrangement joins TRBV12-3 or TRBV12-4 to TRBJ1-6; D possibly corresponds to TRBD1 (5 bases). The V end was cut by 5 bases, the J end by 15 bases, with 17 bases between. The CDR3 contains 13 residues. The CDR3 loop is CASSPTTERGLHF. For the CDR3, the DNA is TGTGCCAGCAGTCCGACGACAGAGCGGGGCCTCCACTTT.

This rearrangement joins TRBV6-5 to TRBJ2-1; 7 bases match TRBD2. CDR3 length equals 15 residues. Losses at the gene ends were 0 bases for V and 6 bases for J; bases not matched to a gene: 5. Germline V gene lookup returns CDR1 MNHEY and CDR2 SVGAGI. CDR3 in DNA: TGTGCCAGCAGTTACTCGCCAGGGAGGGGCAATGAGCAGTTCTTC. Its translation: CASSYSPGRGNEQFF.